The 9 T cell receptor beta chains below all came from one sample that was sequenced in a study of cytomegalovirus exposure and HLA in healthy donors. 60 Vbeta and 13 Jbeta primers were used in PCR. Here immunoSEQ multiplex PCR was the method, and the copy in TCRdb shows in-frame clones only, minus some. The data show tens of thousands of clones, more than 60% seen once. Specimen: PBMCs. These receptors all come from a male donor in good health and CMV-seropositive.

The chain uses TRBV9 and TRBJ1-4; D is perhaps TRBD1 (5 bases). Trimming took 3 bases from V and 4 from J, leaving 16 bases between them. There are 16 residues in the CDR3. Germline CDR1 and CDR2: SGDLS and YYNGEE. The CDR3 DNA sequence: TGTGCCAGCAGCGCCCTCCTCCGACAGCGTAATGAAAAACTGTTTTTT. Translated: CASSALLRQRNEKLFF.

The J gene is TRBJ1-1, the V gene TRBV2; D is ambiguous. The length of the CDR3 is 12 residues. V was trimmed by 3 bases and J by 7 bases, leaving 9 bases between them. Germline V gene lookup returns CDR1 SNHLY and CDR2 FYNNEI. The CDR3 region is CASSDWAGEAFF. The CDR3 coding sequence is TGTGCCAGCAGTGACTGGGCGGGTGAAGCTTTCTTT. Supplemented by reference TRBV2 and TRBJ1-1, the full variable domain reads EPEVTQTPSHQVTQMGQEVILRCVPISNHLYFYWYRQILGQKVEFLVSFYNNEISEKSEIFDDQFSVERPDGSNFTLKIRSTKLEDSAMYFCASSDWAGEAFFGQGTRLTVV.

This clone was counted a single time. This chain uses TRBV7-9 with TRBJ2-1; a weak D match, TRBD2 (5 bases). The CDR3 consists of 15 residues. Germline V CDR1 and CDR2: SEHNR, FQNEAQ (reference sequence). V lost 4 bases and J 6 bases, leaving 16 bases between the germline ends. The CDR3 nucleotides are TGTGCCAGCAGCTCTGATGGAGGAGCATTCAATGAGCAGTTCTTC. Protein sequence: CASSSDGGAFNEQFF.

The genes are TRBV7-9 and TRBJ2-7; tentative D call: TRBD2 (6 bases). V was clipped by 3 bases and J by 5 bases, with 8 bases between them. The CDR3 sequence is 12 residues long. Germline V CDR1 and CDR2: SEHNR, FQNEAQ (reference sequence). The CDR3 DNA follows: TGTGCCAGCAGCTTGGGCGGGGACGAGCAGTACTTC. Encoded protein: CASSLGGDEQYF.

This rearrangement joins TRBV7-2 to TRBJ1-2, with a tentative D call TRBD1 (5 bases). V dropped 4 bases and J dropped 0 bases, with 15 bases sitting between them. The germline V gene has CDR1 SGHTA and CDR2 FQGNSA. The CDR3 length is 16 residues. CDR3 in DNA: TGTGCCAGCAGCTATGGTGGGGGGTCCACTAACTATGGCTACACCTTC. Translating it yields CASSYGGGSTNYGYTF.

The chain links TRBV7-9 to TRBJ2-5, with D possibly TRBD2 on 6 matching bases. CDR3 length: 12 residues. Germline loops: CDR1 SEHNR, CDR2 FQNEAQ (reference sequence). Trimming shortened V by 9 bases and J by 2 bases, and 10 bases separated the two germline ends. In DNA, the CDR3 is TGTGCCAGTACGGAGGGGCAAGAGACCCAGTACTTC. It translates to CASTEGQETQYF. Full variable domain (remainder filled in from reference TRBV7-9 and TRBJ2-5): DTGVSQNPRHKITKRGQNVTFRCDPISEHNRLYWYRQTLGQGPEFLTYFQNEAQLEKSRLLSDRFSAERPKGSFSTLEIQRTEQGDSAMYLCASTEGQETQYFGPGTRLLVL.

The V call is TRBV30, the J call TRBJ2-1; 12 bases line up with TRBD2. The length of the CDR3 is 17 residues. V gave up 8 bases and J gave up 3 bases; unmatched junction bases: 14. Germline V lookup: CDR1 GTSNPN, CDR2 SVGIG (reference sequence). The CDR3 nucleotides are TGTGCCCAAGGCGGGACTAGCGGGCTTACCTACTACAATGAGCAGTTCTTC. This codes for CAQGGTSGLTYYNEQFF. The full variable domain, completed using reference TRBV30 and TRBJ2-1, is SQTIHQWPATLVQPVGSPLSLECTVEGTSNPNLYWYRQAAGRGLQLLFYSVGIGQISSEVPQNLSASRPQDRQFILSSKKLLLSDSGFYLCAQGGTSGLTYYNEQFFGPGTRLTVL.

This clone occurred once. The chain employs TRBV28 and TRBJ2-6; D is possibly TRBD1 (6 bases). The CDR3 contains 18 residues. CDR1 MDHEN and CDR2 SYDVKM come from the germline V gene. Trimming cost V 1 base and J 4 bases, with 17 bases left between them. The CDR3 protein is CASSLSGRGWMGANVLTF. The CDR3 DNA is TGTGCCAGCAGTTTATCGGGCAGGGGATGGATGGGGGCCAACGTCCTGACTTTC.

The chain combines TRBV27 with TRBJ1-1; D is uncertain. Trimming left V 1 base short and J 0 bases short, with 9 bases between. From germline, CDR1 is MNHEY and CDR2 SMNVEV (reference sequence). The CDR3 is made up of 15 amino acids. CDR3 residues: CASSLWGGLNTEAFF. The CDR3, as DNA: TGTGCCAGCAGTTTATGGGGAGGCCTGAACACTGAAGCTTTCTTT.